A selection of T cell receptor beta chains follows, all from one sample in a study of T cells after yellow fever vaccination. One entry per CDR3 protein results from TCRdb running MiXCR on the 5' RACE reads. Of 450,000 to 600,000 distinct CDR3 sequences in the sample, about 17% are singletons; the top ten hold roughly 17%. Specimen: PBMCs, collected around 5 days after the first yellow fever vaccination. These receptors originate from a man younger than 35 who received the YFV17D yellow fever vaccine. The CDR3 runs from the conserved cysteine through the conserved F or W. A D gene is named only where the DNA matches it firmly. The size of a clone is reported for some rows only, either as once, few or many, or as a class for expanded clones.

CDR3: CASTGAGLAYDTQYF
DNA: TGCGCCAGCACCGGGGCTGGACTAGCGTACGATACGCAGTATTTT
length: 15
V: TRBV5-1
size: -
J: TRBJ2-3
D: TRBD2

CDR3: CASSQDPLEGTEAFF
DNA: TGTGCCAGCAGCCAAGATCCTTTGGAGGGGACTGAAGCTTTCTTT
length: 15
V: TRBV3-1
size: -
J: TRBJ1-1
D: -

CDR3: CASRNMGVGEEKLFF
DNA: TGCGCCAGCAGGAACATGGGGGTCGGGGAAGAAAAACTGTTTTTT
length: 15
V: TRBV4-1
size: few
J: TRBJ1-4
D: -

CDR3: CASSSDGYSPLHF
DNA: TGTGCCAGCAGCTCGGACGGGTATTCACCCCTCCACTTT
length: 13
V: TRBV7-2
size: -
J: TRBJ1-6
D: -

CDR3: CASSVRQSEEETQYF
DNA: TGTGCCAGCAGCGTCCGACAGAGCGAAGAAGAGACCCAGTACTTC
length: 15
V: TRBV7-6
size: few
J: TRBJ2-5
D: -

CDR3: CASSYGTGGDEQFF
DNA: TGCGCCAGCAGCTACGGGACAGGGGGCGATGAGCAGTTCTTC
length: 14
V: TRBV5-1
size: many
J: TRBJ2-1
D: TRBD1

CDR3: CASRGDRQPQHF
DNA: TGTGCCAGCAGGGGGGACCGGCAGCCCCAGCATTTT
length: 12
V: TRBV2
size: -
J: TRBJ1-5
D: -

CDR3: CASSVGAGSTQETQYF
DNA: TGTGCCAGCAGCGTTGGAGCAGGGAGCACCCAAGAGACCCAGTACTTC
length: 16
V: TRBV9
size: few
J: TRBJ2-5
D: -

CDR3: CASSLFGQGEKLFF
DNA: TGTGCCAGCAGCTTATTTGGACAGGGTGAAAAACTGTTTTTT
length: 14
V: TRBV7-2
size: few
J: TRBJ1-4
D: TRBD1

CDR3: CASSLGGSNQPQHF
DNA: TGTGCCAGCAGTTTGGGGGGAAGCAATCAGCCCCAGCATTTT
length: 14
V: TRBV12-3/TRBV12-4
size: many
J: TRBJ1-5
D: -

CDR3: CSVEFGSWTGKSPGELFF
DNA: TGCAGCGTTGAATTCGGTTCGTGGACAGGGAAAAGTCCCGGGGAGCTGTTTTTT
length: 18
V: TRBV29-1
size: -
J: TRBJ2-2
D: TRBD1

CDR3: CASVPGITNYGYTF
DNA: TGTGCCAGCGTTCCGGGCATTACTAACTATGGCTACACCTTC
length: 14
V: TRBV7-3
size: -
J: TRBJ1-2
D: -

CDR3: CASSHNRGRETQYF
DNA: TGTGCCAGCAGTCATAACAGGGGACGGGAGACCCAGTACTTC
length: 14
V: TRBV25-1
size: -
J: TRBJ2-5
D: TRBD1

CDR3: CATSKPGQSYEQYF
DNA: TGTGCCACCAGCAAACCTGGACAGAGCTACGAGCAGTACTTC
length: 14
V: TRBV15
size: -
J: TRBJ2-7
D: -

CDR3: CAISVWLDNTGELFF
DNA: TGTGCCATCAGTGTGTGGCTTGATAACACCGGGGAGCTGTTTTTT
length: 15
V: TRBV10-3
size: -
J: TRBJ2-2
D: -

CDR3: CASSARLGGNTGELFF
DNA: TGTGCCAGCAGCGCAAGGTTGGGGGGGAACACCGGGGAGCTGTTTTTT
length: 16
V: TRBV11-2
size: -
J: TRBJ2-2
D: -

CDR3: CASSQERGAYNEQFF
DNA: TGTGCCAGCAGCCAAGAACGGGGGGCCTACAATGAGCAGTTCTTC
length: 15
V: TRBV14
size: -
J: TRBJ2-1
D: TRBD2

CDR3: CASSYRQGIMNTEAFF
DNA: TGTGCCAGCAGTTACAGGCAGGGGATCATGAACACTGAAGCTTTCTTT
length: 16
V: TRBV6-2/TRBV6-3
size: few
J: TRBJ1-1
D: -

CDR3: CASSLLADYTDTQYF
DNA: TGTGCCAGCAGCTTACTAGCGGATTACACAGATACGCAGTATTTT
length: 15
V: TRBV7-2
size: -
J: TRBJ2-3
D: TRBD2

CDR3: CSARRTGPGSTGELFF
DNA: TGCAGTGCTAGAAGGACAGGGCCAGGGAGTACCGGGGAGCTGTTTTTT
length: 16
V: TRBV20-1
size: -
J: TRBJ2-2
D: TRBD1

CDR3: CSAREYMGQGTDTEAFF
DNA: TGCAGTGCTAGAGAATATATGGGACAGGGTACGGACACTGAAGCTTTCTTT
length: 17
V: TRBV20-1
size: few
J: TRBJ1-1
D: TRBD1

CDR3: CASSLGGGMNTEAFF
DNA: TGTGCCAGCAGCTTAGGGGGGGGAATGAACACTGAAGCTTTCTTT
length: 15
V: TRBV7-9
size: many
J: TRBJ1-1
D: -

CDR3: CSARNPVKETQYF
DNA: TGCAGTGCTAGAAACCCGGTGAAAGAGACCCAGTACTTC
length: 13
V: TRBV20-1
size: few
J: TRBJ2-5
D: -

CDR3: CARGPARTSGGTDTQYF
DNA: TGTGCCAGGGGCCCTGCGCGGACTAGCGGGGGCACAGATACGCAGTATTTT
length: 17
V: TRBV4-2
size: -
J: TRBJ2-3
D: TRBD2

CDR3: CASSYTGGTEAFF
DNA: TGTGCCAGCAGCTATACAGGGGGCACTGAAGCTTTCTTT
length: 13
V: TRBV11-3
size: many
J: TRBJ1-1
D: TRBD1

CDR3: CASSLDAEGYTF
DNA: TGTGCCAGCAGCTTGGATGCGGAAGGCTACACCTTC
length: 12
V: TRBV5-4
size: -
J: TRBJ1-2
D: -

CDR3: CASRAPGLQEKLFF
DNA: TGCGCCAGCAGGGCCCCGGGGTTACAAGAAAAACTGTTTTTT
length: 14
V: TRBV5-1
size: few
J: TRBJ1-4
D: -

CDR3: CATSREARRYSNQPQHF
DNA: TGTGCCACCAGCAGAGAGGCCAGGCGCTATAGCAATCAGCCCCAGCATTTT
length: 17
V: TRBV15
size: -
J: TRBJ1-5
D: -

CDR3: CASSYSDGYEQYF
DNA: TGTGCCAGCAGTTACTCGGACGGCTACGAGCAGTACTTC
length: 13
V: TRBV6-5
size: few
J: TRBJ2-7
D: -

CDR3: CSARRPSGSTDTQYF
DNA: TGCAGTGCTAGGAGACCTAGCGGGAGCACAGATACGCAGTATTTT
length: 15
V: TRBV20-1
size: few
J: TRBJ2-3
D: TRBD2

CDR3: CASSPLAGGDTQYF
DNA: TGTGCCAGCAGCCCGTTGGCGGGGGGAGATACGCAGTATTTT
length: 14
V: TRBV5-4
size: few
J: TRBJ2-3
D: TRBD2

CDR3: CASSYVAGGGQETQYF
DNA: TGTGCCAGCAGTTACGTCGCGGGAGGGGGCCAAGAGACCCAGTACTTC
length: 16
V: TRBV6-2/TRBV6-3
size: -
J: TRBJ2-5
D: TRBD2

CDR3: CASSQGFVTQETQYF
DNA: TGCGCCAGCAGCCAAGGATTTGTGACGCAAGAGACCCAGTACTTC
length: 15
V: TRBV4-3
size: -
J: TRBJ2-5
D: -

CDR3: CASRPPSGHAFF
DNA: TGCGCCAGCAGACCGCCTTCGGGGCACGCTTTCTTT
length: 12
V: TRBV4-1
size: -
J: TRBJ1-1
D: -

CDR3: CASSLDFGDQPQHF
DNA: TGTGCCAGCAGCTTAGATTTCGGGGATCAGCCCCAGCATTTT
length: 14
V: TRBV7-9
size: few
J: TRBJ1-5
D: -

CDR3: CASSSGQGPEAFF
DNA: TGTGCCAGCAGTTCCGGACAGGGCCCTGAAGCTTTCTTT
length: 13
V: TRBV28
size: -
J: TRBJ1-1
D: TRBD1

CDR3: CAWGGLDGRGQYF
DNA: TGTGCCTGGGGGGGGCTGGACGGCCGCGGGCAGTACTTC
length: 13
V: TRBV30
size: few
J: TRBJ2-7
D: -

CDR3: CASSRRWDSGETQYF
DNA: TGTGCTAGCAGCAGACGGTGGGATTCCGGGGAGACCCAGTACTTC
length: 15
V: TRBV7-7
size: few
J: TRBJ2-5
D: -

CDR3: CASSPSGQGYITGELFF
DNA: TGTGCCAGTAGTCCCTCGGGACAGGGATATATAACCGGGGAGCTGTTTTTT
length: 17
V: TRBV19
size: -
J: TRBJ2-2
D: TRBD1

CDR3: CASSSGQSKPPLHF
DNA: TGTGCCAGCAGCTCGGGACAGAGCAAGCCACCCCTCCACTTT
length: 14
V: TRBV5-6
size: -
J: TRBJ1-6
D: TRBD1

CDR3: CASSSGTYYNEQFF
DNA: TGTGCCAGCAGTTCGGGGACTTACTACAATGAGCAGTTCTTC
length: 14
V: TRBV12-3/TRBV12-4
size: many
J: TRBJ2-1
D: -

CDR3: CASSRRQDPRDTEAFF
DNA: TGTGCCAGCTCGCGGAGACAGGACCCAAGGGACACTGAAGCTTTCTTT
length: 16
V: TRBV18
size: -
J: TRBJ1-1
D: -